The subject of this entry is one TCR beta chain. This specimen belongs to a study of blood T cell repertoires in COVID-19. About the research overall: The study drew acute and convalescent COVID-19 samples from the United States, Italy and Spain. Nucleic acid was either cDNA or gDNA, and it came from T cells, B-cell-depleted T cells, or PBMCs.

Sequencing was performed with immunoSEQ multiplex PCR; in TCRdb, only in-frame clones are kept and a portion is missing. The data contain 60,000 to 75,000 clones, more than 80% of them singletons. Between the trimmed V and J ends, which lost 0 bases and 4 bases, there was a span of 12 bases. The CDR3 spans 15 residues. Germline lookup yields CDR1 SEHNR and CDR2 FQNEAQ (reference sequence). The V call is TRBV7-9, the J call TRBJ2-5; no firm D call. Sequencing used peripheral blood. This clonotype was obtained from a woman older than 75 with active or convalescent COVID-19. CDR3 coding DNA: TGTGCCAGCAGCTTAGCGGCTAGTTCGAGAGAGACCCAGTACTTC. It is translated as CASSLAASSRETQYF.